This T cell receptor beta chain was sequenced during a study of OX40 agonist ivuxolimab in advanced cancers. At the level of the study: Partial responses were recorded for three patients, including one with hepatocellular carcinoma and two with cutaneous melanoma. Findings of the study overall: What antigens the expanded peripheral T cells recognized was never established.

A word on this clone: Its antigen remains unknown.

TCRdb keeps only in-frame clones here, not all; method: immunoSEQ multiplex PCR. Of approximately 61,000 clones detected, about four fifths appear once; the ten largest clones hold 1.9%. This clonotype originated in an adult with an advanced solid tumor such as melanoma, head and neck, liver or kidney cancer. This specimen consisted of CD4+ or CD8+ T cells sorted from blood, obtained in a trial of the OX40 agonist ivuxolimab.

CDR3 in DNA: TGTGCCAGCAGCCTTCGCGGGACAGCGGATCAGCCCCAGCATTTT. Amino acids: CASSLRGTADQPQHF. The J gene is TRBJ1-5, the V gene TRBV5-4, with 7 bases aligning to TRBD1. After removal of 4 bases from V and 5 bases from J, the junction contained 9 bases not matched to a gene. This CDR3 region has 15 residues. Germline CDR1 reads SGHNT; CDR2 reads YYREEE (reference sequence). Supplemented by reference TRBV5-4 and TRBJ1-5, the full variable domain reads ETGVTQSPTHLIKTRGQQVTLRCSSQSGHNTVSWYQQALGQGPQFIFQYYREEENGRGNFPPRFSGLQFPNYSSELNVNALELDDSALYLCASSLRGTADQPQHFGDGTRLSIL.